This TCR beta chain was captured by sequencing in a study of blood T cell repertoires in COVID-19. Looking at the study overall: The samples span acute and convalescent COVID-19 from the United States, Italy and Spain. From T cells, B-cell-depleted T cells, or PBMCs came the material, which was cDNA or gDNA.

This clone occurred once. V shed 5 bases and J 5 bases; nucleotides not matched to a gene: 10. Looked up from germline, CDR1 is KGHSH and CDR2 is LQKENI. The CDR3 has 16 amino acids. Authors' data handling: Estimated nucleated cell counts came from reference gene primer amplification. The protocol was immunoSEQ multiplex PCR, while the TCRdb copy is restricted to in-frame clones and leaves out a portion. V, J and clone size derive from that table, while D and trimming were established from the DNA sequence. The data contain roughly 230,000 clones, over 70% of them singletons. The receptor's source is a man between 35 and 55 years old with active or convalescent COVID-19. Sequencing input: peripheral blood. The V call is TRBV18, the J call TRBJ2-2; 8 bases are a match to TRBD1. The CDR3 protein is CASSTLDRAGTGELFF. In nucleotides, the CDR3 is TGTGCCAGCTCAACCTTGGACAGGGCTGGGACCGGGGAGCTGTTTTTT.